This TCR beta chain was obtained from a study of shared T cell receptors in the human thymus (dated by TCRdb to the early 2020s). Turning to the overall study: The study examined how the human thymus generates shared, self-reactive T-cell receptor alpha chains.

Note on this clone: No antigen is known for it. No qualities accompany the bases; no much larger clone lies one base away.

Libraries came from the immunoSEQ multiplex PCR assay. Held by TCRdb, this immuneACCESS table contains in-frame sequences only and omits some clones. Under half of the omission traces to an unresolved V gene where checked; the cause of the rest is unknown. In all, the sample holds 630,000 or so clones, and around 87% of those were seen once. The top ten hold under 0.01% of the sample. Including cysteine and phenylalanine, the CDR3 has 14 amino acids. Only the CDR3 part of the read is kept: 42 bases, read in frame from the first base. In the germline V gene, CDR1 corresponds to MNHEY and CDR2 to SVGAGI. The germline ends are 13 bases apart after V is trimmed by 5 bases and J by 3 bases. The data also belong to a second study, concerning human thymus T cells. Looking at the second paper: In Finland, the donors were immunologically healthy infants who were having open corrective cardiac surgery for congenital heart defects. Thymus tissue was collected as surgical resects that were removed during corrective cardiac surgery. Usage of V and J gene segments appeared to be biased in both the thymic and the peripheral blood repertoires. Highly overlapping thymic TCR repertoires among unrelated individuals were reported in the related research. The study described the TCR alpha and beta repertoires in about eight infant thymus samples and four matching peripheral blood samples. Donor ages ranging from about 6 to 244 days were recorded, and a handful of male and a couple of female infants were included in the cohort. Thymocytes were mechanically released from the tissue and were stored as pellets of about 10-30 million cells at -70 degrees C. A QIAsymphony instrument was used to extract genomic DNA from the frozen cell pellets. Using the immunoSEQ multiplex PCR assay, the TCRB and TCRAD loci were amplified from a standardized quantity of quality-controlled genomic DNA. The V(D)J region was spanned by amplicons of a length sufficient to cover the CDR3 and to identify V and J genes. Amplicon sequencing was performed on an Illumina platform through the commercial immunoSEQ service. Primer bias and sequencing errors were corrected using previously described methods, and TCRAD and TCRB definitions followed the IMGT database. Repertoires were analysed with immunoSEQ Analyzer 3.0 and VDJTools, covering basic statistics, V/J segment usage, diversity estimates, rarefaction and pairwise overlap. Diversity was estimated using the Chao1, ChaoE, Efron-Thisted, Shannon and inverse Simpson indices, and was also estimated on datasets down-sampled to the size of the smallest sample. Repertoire overlap used strict matching of CDR3 nucleotide sequence, V gene and J gene, with Jaccard-based multidimensional scaling clustering. On average, thymus samples yielded about 730,000 unique TCRB clonotypes, whereas blood samples yielded around 88,000.

This receptor was identified in a boy younger than two with a congenital heart defect. Donor details come from another sample of the same person, matched by shared clones. The material sequenced was thymocytes. Rearrangement joined TRBV6-5 to TRBJ2-5; TRBD1 is a possible D gene, resting on 6 matching bases. The nucleotide sequence is given as TGTGCCAGCAGTGCTGGGACACACGAAGAGACCCAGTACTTC. It codes for CASSAGTHEETQYF.